Included here is one T cell receptor beta chain sequence, with context. Its antigen is currently not known. No base quality information exists; no much larger clone differs at one position. Whole blood was collected in K2EDTA tubes by collaborating institutions according to the institutions' own protocols. For TCRbeta analysis, collaborator samples were shipped as frozen whole blood, as isolated PBMCs, or as DNA extracted from either sample type. This specimen belongs to a study of blood T cell repertoires in COVID-19 (dated by TCRdb to 2019 to 2021). In the study overall: Collaborator samples came from the United States, Italy and Spain and covered acute and convalescent phases of COVID-19. The material from the prospective study consisted of cDNA or gDNA derived from T cells, B-cell-depleted T cells, or PBMCs. Deeply sampled blood TCRbeta repertoires from subjects exposed to, actively infected with, or recovered from COVID-19 were included in the dataset. A freely available public database, intended as a resource for researchers studying the immune response to SARS-CoV-2, is where the repertoires were released. The samples were drawn from two sources: the first 160 participants of the ongoing ImmuneRACE study, and fewer than 1,500 subjects contributed by 6 global collaborators. A de-identified subject ID, COVID-19 status, age in years and sex were almost always included in the sample metadata. HLA class I and class II types, where available, came from metadata supplied by the sample provider rather than from assay-based typing.

The germline V gene encodes CDR1 LGHDT and CDR2 YNNKEL (reference sequence). V loses 4 bases at its end and J loses 6 bases; junction bases beyond the gene matches: 5. The CDR3 measures 15 amino acids from cysteine to phenylalanine. Only the CDR3 portion is preserved as DNA: 45 bases, with reading frame beginning at the first base. Study-wide findings and limitations: How much clinical and demographic metadata was included differed by source and by participant, and the metadata was provided uncurated.

TCRbeta CDR3 regions were amplified from genomic DNA by means of the immunoSEQ Assay, a bias-controlled multiplex PCR. The published analysis was carried out like this. The number of nucleated cells in each sample was estimated from the amplification of reference gene primers within the assay. To quantify the absolute abundance of each unique TCRbeta CDR3 rearrangement, sequence reads were collapsed and filtered. For each sample, productive Simpson clonality was calculated as the square root of Simpson's diversity index across productive rearrangements. TCRdb obtained this table from immuneACCESS and retained in-frame rearrangements with V and J assigned. These tables miss some clones; where compared with another copy, unresolved V genes account for less than half of the shortfall, and the remainder is unexplained. That table supplies the V and J calls and clone size; D and trimming were determined from the DNA. The sample yields fewer than 250,000 clones; 75% to 90% were counted once. Under 3% of the sample is in the top ten clones.

The sequence was collected from a woman between 70 and 85 years old with active or convalescent COVID-19. The material sequenced was peripheral blood. This chain joins TRBV3-1 (or the pseudogene TRBV3-2) to TRBJ2-1; 11 central bases correspond to TRBD2. The nucleotide sequence reads TGTGCCAGCAGCCCCGGGACTAGCGGTTTCAATGAGCAGTTCTTC. This translates into CASSPGTSGFNEQFF.